The table lists the clone carrying this T cell receptor (beta chain) with a count of one. Measured with immunoSEQ multiplex PCR; TCRdb has only the in-frame clones, and not every one. Of roughly 180,000 clones listed, around 82% are singletons. This entry belongs to a study of blood T cell repertoires in COVID-19. At the level of the study: T cells, B-cell-depleted T cells, or PBMCs supplied cDNA or gDNA.

V lost 4 bases and J lost 5, with 15 bases in between. CDR1 and CDR2 (germline): MNHEY, SVGEGT. This CDR3 contains 15 residues. Sequenced: PBMCs or T cells enriched from blood (not recorded which). This receptor was identified in a man aged 35-49 years who had recovered from COVID-19. The genes are TRBV6-2 or TRBV6-3 and TRBJ2-1; D is perhaps TRBD1 (6 bases). The DNA for the CDR3 is TGTGCCAGCAGTTTCAGGGGCCTAGCCCACAATGAGCAGTTCTTC. It is translated as CASSFRGLAHNEQFF.